This TCR beta chain derives from a study of blood T cell repertoires in COVID-19 (TCRdb year 2020). Broadly, across the study: Collaborator samples came from the United States, Italy and Spain and covered acute and convalescent phases of COVID-19. Where available, HLA class I and class II types were taken from metadata supplied by the sample provider and were not determined by assay-based typing. The material from the prospective study consisted of cDNA or gDNA derived from T cells, B-cell-depleted T cells, or PBMCs. Deeply sampled blood TCRbeta repertoires from subjects exposed to, actively infected with, or recovered from COVID-19 were included in the dataset. The samples were drawn from the first 160 participants of the ongoing ImmuneRACE study and from 1,254 subjects provided by 6 global collaborators. A de-identified subject ID, COVID-19 status, age in years and sex were almost always included in the sample metadata. The repertoires were released in a freely available public database intended as a resource for research on the immune response to SARS-CoV-2.

Whole blood was collected in K2EDTA tubes by collaborating institutions according to the institutions' own protocols. For TCRbeta analysis, collaborator samples were shipped as frozen whole blood, as isolated PBMCs, or as DNA extracted from either sample type. The CDR3 runs 14 residues from the cysteine to the phenylalanine. Only the CDR3 portion is preserved as DNA: 42 bases, with reading frame beginning at the first base. The germline V gene encodes CDR1 MGHRA and CDR2 YSYEKL. V and J are truncated by 5 bases and 6 bases respectively, leaving an intervening sequence of 11 bases. What the work shows at the level of the full study, not this receptor alone: The quantity of clinical and demographic metadata differed by source and by participant and was supplied without curation.

TCRbeta CDR3 regions were amplified from genomic DNA by means of the immunoSEQ Assay, a bias-controlled multiplex PCR. In the authors' own workflow: The number of nucleated cells in each sample was estimated from the amplification of reference gene primers within the assay. To quantify the absolute abundance of each unique TCRbeta CDR3 rearrangement, sequence reads were collapsed and filtered. For each sample, productive Simpson clonality was calculated as the square root of Simpson's diversity index over productive rearrangements. TCRdb carries this immuneACCESS record with in-frame sequences only. Its versions omit some clonotypes, under half of them owing to an unresolved V gene in the studies checked, with the rest unexplained. V, J and clone size reflect that table, while D and trimming were determined from the DNA. The sample data list tens of thousands of clones, and almost 85% of these were observed just once. Of the sample, around 9.3% falls within the top ten clones.

Remarks on this clone: The antigen it binds to is not known. Per-base quality was not reported, and no clone a single base away is much larger than it.

This sequence was found in a man aged 60 to 69 with acute or convalescent COVID-19. The chain is assembled from TRBV4-1 and TRBJ1-6; the best D guess is TRBD1, with 6 bases matching. The sample taken for sequencing was peripheral blood. The CDR3 region has the sequence CASSNSGVNSPLHF. In nucleotides, the sequence is TGCGCCAGCAGCAATTCAGGGGTTAATTCACCCCTCCACTTT.